This T cell receptor beta chain was sequenced during a study of blood T cell repertoires in COVID-19. Study details: There were acute and convalescent COVID-19 samples, and they came from the United States, Italy and Spain. Sample material is recorded as cDNA or gDNA derived from T cells, B-cell-depleted T cells, or PBMCs.

Sequenced by immunoSEQ multiplex PCR; TCRdb stores in-frame clones only, minus some. Found here are approximately 76,000 clones, under 95% of them singletons; the top ten hold more than 8%. CDR1 is SGHRS and CDR2 is YFSETQ in the germline V gene. The CDR3 covers 13 residues. With 4 bases clipped from V and 8 bases from J, the junction kept 8 bases outside the gene matches. The chain employs TRBV5-1 and TRBJ1-2; TRBD1 matches 7 bases. The receptor's source is a human donor in a cohort sampled during active COVID-19. Material for sequencing was peripheral blood. The CDR3 spells CASSDTTGLGYTF. In DNA, the CDR3 is TGCGCCAGCAGCGATACGACAGGGTTGGGCTACACCTTC.